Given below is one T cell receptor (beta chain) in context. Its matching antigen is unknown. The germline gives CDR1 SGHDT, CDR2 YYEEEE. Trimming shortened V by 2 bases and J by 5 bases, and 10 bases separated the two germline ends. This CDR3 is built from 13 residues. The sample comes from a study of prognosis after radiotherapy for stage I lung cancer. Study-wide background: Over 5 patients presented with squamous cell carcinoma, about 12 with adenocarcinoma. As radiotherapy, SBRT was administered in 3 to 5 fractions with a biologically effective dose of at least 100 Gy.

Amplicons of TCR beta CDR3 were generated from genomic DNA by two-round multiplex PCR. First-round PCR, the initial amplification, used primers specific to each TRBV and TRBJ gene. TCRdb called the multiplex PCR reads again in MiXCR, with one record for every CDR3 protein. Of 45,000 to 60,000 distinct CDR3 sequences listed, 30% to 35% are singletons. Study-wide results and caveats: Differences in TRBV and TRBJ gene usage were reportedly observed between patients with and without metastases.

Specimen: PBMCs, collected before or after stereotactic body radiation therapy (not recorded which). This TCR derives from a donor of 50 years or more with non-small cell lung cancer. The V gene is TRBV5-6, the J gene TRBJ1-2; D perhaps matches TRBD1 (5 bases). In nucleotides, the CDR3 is TGTGCCAGCAGCTTCACAGGAGCATATGGCTACACCTTC. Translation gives CASSFTGAYGYTF.